Each of the 28 T cell receptor beta chains below was sequenced from the same sample in a study of blood T cell repertoires in COVID-19. TCRdb's table, derived via immunoSEQ multiplex PCR, lists solely in-frame clones and lacks some. The sample includes some 260,000 clones, approximately 88% of them seen just once. Source material: peripheral blood. These receptors originate from a woman in her 70s with COVID-19, enrolled during active disease.

V is TRBV19 and J is TRBJ1-5, with D hard to call. Germline CDR1 is LNHDA and CDR2 is SQIVND (reference sequence). The CDR3 has 14 amino acids. V dropped 3 bases and J dropped 6 bases, with 12 bases sitting between them. CDR3 nucleotide sequence: TGTGCCAGTAGTATGAGTCGGGTCGGTCAGCCCCAGCATTTT. It codes for CASSMSRVGQPQHF.

The V gene is TRBV7-2, the J gene TRBJ2-7; a weak D match, TRBD2 (5 bases). The CDR3 totals 15 residues. V lost 1 base to trimming and J lost 4 bases, with 14 bases between them. Germline V gives CDR1 SGHTA, CDR2 FQGNSA. DNA for the CDR3: TGTGCCAGCAGCTTAGAACGCGCGCGGGTATACGAGCAGTACTTC. Protein sequence: CASSLERARVYEQYF.

The rearrangement links TRBV11-2 to TRBJ2-2; D perhaps matches TRBD1 (6 bases). V was cut by 5 bases and J by 6 bases, with 16 bases left in between. The CDR3 consists of 15 residues. Germline CDR1 SGHAT, CDR2 FQNNGV. The CDR3 DNA is TGTGCCAGCAGCGTAAGGGGGTTGGGACCCGGGGAGCTGTTTTTT. Translation: CASSVRGLGPGELFF.

The sample holds one count of this clone. This chain's CDR3 is CASSSQGVNTEAFF. The CDR3, as DNA: TGTGCCAGCTCATCCCAGGGGGTTAACACTGAAGCTTTCTTT. V is TRBV18 and J is TRBJ1-1; 7 positions agree with TRBD1. The V and J ends lost 5 bases and 2 bases, in that order; junction bases with no gene match: 5. The CDR3 spans 14 residues. Per the germline V gene, CDR1 is KGHSH and CDR2 is LQKENI. Together with reference TRBV18 and TRBJ1-1, the CDR3 gives the full variable domain: NAGVMQNPRHLVRRRGQEARLRCSPMKGHSHVYWYRQLPEEGLKFMVYLQKENIIDESGMPKERFSAEFPKEGPSILRIQQVVRGDSAAYFCASSSQGVNTEAFFGQGTRLTVV.

This chain connects TRBV5-1 to TRBJ1-1; 9 bases are shared with TRBD1. This CDR3 comprises 13 residues. The germline gives CDR1 SGHRS, CDR2 YFSETQ. J lost 6 bases, V lost 0 bases, and 0 bases had no gene match. The CDR3 protein is CASSLGTGAEAFF. DNA of the CDR3: TGCGCCAGCAGCTTGGGGACAGGGGCTGAAGCTTTCTTT.

The chain carries TRBV10-3 and TRBJ2-1; a weak D match, TRBD2 (6 bases). The CDR3 is 17 residues long. Germline CDR1 ENHRY, CDR2 SYGVKD. V was shortened by 0 bases and J by 5 bases, with 17 bases between the two germline ends. The CDR3 is CAISESEGGAGDNEQFF. CDR3 bases: TGTGCCATCAGTGAGTCCGAAGGAGGGGCTGGTGACAATGAGCAGTTCTTC.

For the CDR3, the DNA is TGTGCCATCAGTGAGGGCGGGATCGGGTATGAGCAGTTCTTC. Its protein is CAISEGGIGYEQFF. J is TRBJ2-1 and V is TRBV10-3; weak D call: TRBD2 (6 bases). The germline V gene encodes CDR1 ENHRY and CDR2 SYGVKD. With 2 bases removed from V and 8 bases from J, the gap between germline ends came to 13 bases. The CDR3 extends over 14 amino acids.

V usage is TRBV6-2 or TRBV6-3 and J usage is TRBJ1-2; a weak D match, TRBD1 (6 bases). V was cut by 6 bases and J by 4 bases, with 12 bases left in between. In germline, CDR1 is MNHEY, CDR2 SVGEGT. The CDR3 totals 13 residues. The CDR3 bases are TGTGCCAGCAGCCGATTACAGGGCTATGGCTACACCTTC. It encodes CASSRLQGYGYTF.

This sequence joins TRBV29-1 and TRBJ2-2; tentatively, D is TRBD2 (6 bases). Trimming took 4 bases from V and 0 from J, leaving 9 bases between them. Germline loops: CDR1 SQVTM, CDR2 ANQGSEA. The CDR3 consists of 14 residues. The CDR3 loop is CSVGVAANTGELFF. For the CDR3, the DNA is TGCAGCGTTGGGGTAGCGGCGAACACCGGGGAGCTGTTTTTT.

This clone was seen a single time. The chain combines TRBV7-9 with TRBJ1-1; a possible D gene is TRBD1 (5 bases). Between the trimmed V and J ends, which lost 3 bases and 3 bases, there was a span of 11 bases. The CDR3 sequence is 14 residues long. Germline V CDR1 and CDR2: SEHNR, FQNEAQ (reference sequence). CDR3 amino acids: CASSLRQGDTEAFF. In nucleotides, the CDR3 is TGTGCCAGCAGCTTGCGCCAGGGCGACACTGAAGCTTTCTTT. Filled out from reference TRBV7-9 and TRBJ1-1, the complete variable domain reads DTGVSQNPRHKITKRGQNVTFRCDPISEHNRLYWYRQTLGQGPEFLTYFQNEAQLEKSRLLSDRFSAERPKGSFSTLEIQRTEQGDSAMYLCASSLRQGDTEAFFGQGTRLTVV.

The chain carries TRBV5-1 and TRBJ2-5; the match to TRBD2 covers 12 bases. This CDR3 has 15 amino acids. With 5 bases clipped from V and 1 base from J, the junction kept 3 bases outside the gene matches. Germline V gene sequence: CDR1 SGHRS, CDR2 YFSETQ. The CDR3 loop reads CASSLAGGAQETQYF. The CDR3 coding sequence is TGCGCCAGCAGTCTAGCGGGAGGGGCCCAAGAGACCCAGTACTTC.

This clone appeared a single time. This rearrangement joins TRBV7-2 to TRBJ1-2; 7 nucleotides match TRBD1. The CDR3 length is 14 residues. V lost 5 bases and J lost 6; bases outside the gene matches: 9. The germline CDR1 and CDR2 sequences are SGHTA and FQGNSA. The CDR3 nucleotides read TGTGCCAGCAGCCCCCAGAGGACAGGACATGGCTACACCTTC. It encodes CASSPQRTGHGYTF.

This clone was seen more than once but under ten times. The V call is TRBV5-4, the J call TRBJ2-7; D might be TRBD2 (6 bases). V lost 4 bases, J lost 6 bases, and 11 bases lay in between. The length of the CDR3 is 12 residues. CDR1 SGHNT and CDR2 YYREEE come from the germline V gene (reference sequence). For the CDR3, the DNA is TGTGCCAGCAGCCTGGACTACCGCGAGCAGTACTTC. The encoded protein is CASSLDYREQYF.

V usage is TRBV14 and J usage is TRBJ1-4, with TRBD1 as a possible D gene (6 bases). V was shortened by 1 base and J by 10 bases, with 16 bases between the two germline ends. The CDR3 loop spans 15 amino acids. The germline V gene encodes CDR1 SGHDN and CDR2 FVKESK. Here the CDR3 DNA reads TGTGCCAGCAGCCAAGCATTACAGGGAACGGGAAAACTGTTTTTT. Its translation is CASSQALQGTGKLFF. Full variable domain (outside the CDR3, taken from reference TRBV14 and TRBJ1-4): EAGVTQFPSHSVIEKGQTVTLRCDPISGHDNLYWYRRVMGKEIKFLLHFVKESKQDESGMPNNRFLAERTGGTYSTLKVQPAELEDSGVYFCASSQALQGTGKLFFGSGTQLSVL.

This chain links TRBV10-3 with TRBJ2-7; 12 bases are a match to TRBD2. The ends lost 3 bases at V and 4 bases at J; junction bases unmatched: 1. The CDR3 runs 14 residues. The germline gives CDR1 ENHRY, CDR2 SYGVKD. CDR3 residues: CAISETSGGYEQYF. The CDR3 DNA follows: TGTGCCATCAGTGAAACTAGCGGGGGGTACGAGCAGTACTTC.

This clone has just one count. CDR3 nucleotide sequence: TGTGCCAGCCGCAGGGGGACCGACGATTCCTACGAGCAGTACTTC. It codes for CASRRGTDDSYEQYF. The chain uses TRBV14 and TRBJ2-7, with 7 nucleotides matching TRBD1. J gave up 1 base and V 8 bases, and 11 bases lay outside the gene matches. This CDR3 spans 15 amino acids. The germline gives CDR1 SGHDN, CDR2 FVKESK. The full variable domain, with the rest looked up from reference TRBV14 and TRBJ2-7, is EAGVTQFPSHSVIEKGQTVTLRCDPISGHDNLYWYRRVMGKEIKFLLHFVKESKQDESGMPNNRFLAERTGGTYSTLKVQPAELEDSGVYFCASRRGTDDSYEQYFGPGTRLTVT.

The gene calls are TRBV9 and TRBJ1-5; 7 bases are a match to TRBD1. The CDR3 loop spans 15 amino acids. CDR1 and CDR2 (germline): SGDLS, YYNGEE. V gave up 1 base and J gave up 6 bases; unmatched junction bases: 7. CDR3 DNA sequence: TGTGCCAGCAGCGTATCAGGGGGGCCCAGTCAGCCCCAGCATTTT. Amino acids: CASSVSGGPSQPQHF.

The chain carries TRBV7-3 and TRBJ2-6, with 10 bases fitting TRBD2. CDR3 length equals 18 residues. Germline-derived CDR1 and CDR2 are SGHTA and FQGTGA. V shed 5 bases and J 3 bases; nucleotides not matched to a gene: 10. This CDR3 is CASSVGLAGANGANVLTF. CDR3 DNA sequence: TGTGCCAGCAGCGTGGGCCTAGCGGGAGCTAATGGGGCCAACGTCCTGACTTTC.

This chain connects TRBV7-8 to TRBJ1-5; no clear D gene. In germline, CDR1 is SGHVS, CDR2 FQNEAQ. V dropped 1 base and J dropped 2 bases, with 12 bases sitting between them. The length of the CDR3 is 16 residues. This CDR3 reads CASSLVIGFGNQPQHF. CDR3 coding DNA: TGTGCCAGCAGCTTAGTTATCGGGTTTGGCAATCAGCCCCAGCATTTT.

The chain is built from TRBV9 and TRBJ2-7; TRBD2 might be the D (5 bases). Germline CDR1 and CDR2: SGDLS and YYNGEE. The CDR3 is 11 amino acids. V dropped 3 bases and J dropped 7 bases, with 8 bases sitting between them. The DNA of the CDR3 is TGTGCCAGCAGCGCCCGAGGGGAGCAGTACTTC. It encodes CASSARGEQYF.

This chain uses TRBV10-3 with TRBJ2-3; possibly TRBD2 for D (5 bases). V lost 6 bases and J lost 1, with 11 bases in between. This CDR3 region has 14 residues. The germline V gene encodes CDR1 ENHRY and CDR2 SYGVKD. CDR3: CAISGGSGTDTQYF. CDR3 sequence (DNA): TGTGCCATCAGCGGTGGTAGCGGCACAGATACGCAGTATTTT.

This chain connects TRBV5-1 to TRBJ2-3; TRBD1 agrees at 9 bases. With 4 bases clipped from V and 7 bases from J, the junction kept 10 bases outside the gene matches. Per germline, CDR1 SGHRS and CDR2 YFSETQ. This CDR3 comprises 15 residues. For the CDR3, the DNA is TGCGCCAGCAGCCGCGGGACAGGGTCTGGGAATACGCAGTATTTT. As protein: CASSRGTGSGNTQYF.

This chain connects TRBV24-1 to TRBJ2-7, with 10 bases aligning to TRBD1. Losses at the gene ends were 4 bases for V and 3 bases for J; bases not matched to a gene: 2. CDR1 is KGHDR and CDR2 is SFDVKD in the germline V gene. The CDR3 spans 14 residues. In nucleotides, the CDR3 is TGTGCCACCAGTGACCGGACAGGGGGCTACGAGCAGTACTTC. This sequence encodes CATSDRTGGYEQYF.

The V and J genes are TRBV28 and TRBJ1-1; perhaps TRBD1 as D (5 bases). From germline, CDR1 is MDHEN and CDR2 SYDVKM. The CDR3 runs to 13 residues. V lost 5 bases to trimming and J lost 2 bases, with 9 bases between them. The CDR3 DNA follows: TGTGCCAGCAGTAGCAGGGCAAACACTGAAGCTTTCTTT. Translating gives CASSSRANTEAFF. Full variable domain (rest looked up from reference TRBV28 and TRBJ1-1): DVKVTQSSRYLVKRTGEKVFLECVQDMDHENMFWYRQDPGLGLRLIYFSYDVKMKEKGDIPEGYSVSREKKERFSLILESASTNQTSMYLCASSSRANTEAFFGQGTRLTVV.

This chain links TRBV5-8 with TRBJ1-2; perhaps TRBD1 as D (6 bases). Germline V gene lookup returns CDR1 SGHTS and CDR2 YDEGEE. V lost 4 bases to trimming and J lost 4 bases, with 17 bases between them. The CDR3 spans 15 residues. The CDR3 sequence is CASSRSTGNGYGYTF. For the CDR3, the DNA is TGTGCCAGCAGCCGCTCTACAGGGAACGGCTATGGCTACACCTTC.

The V call is TRBV3-1 (or the pseudogene TRBV3-2), the J call TRBJ1-2; D ambiguous. This CDR3 is 13 amino acids long. CDR1 and CDR2 from the germline V gene are LGHDT and YNNKEL (reference sequence). V was clipped by 0 bases and J by 8 bases, with 10 bases between them. CDR3 in amino acids: CASSQDQVWGYTF. The CDR3 coding sequence is TGTGCCAGCAGCCAAGATCAGGTGTGGGGCTACACCTTC.

This rearrangement joins TRBV18 to TRBJ2-7; possible D gene TRBD2, 5 bases. Trimming left V 6 bases short and J 7 bases short, with 16 bases between. This CDR3 contains 13 residues. Germline CDR1 reads KGHSH; CDR2 reads LQKENI. The CDR3 DNA follows: TGTGCCAGCTCCGGACTCCAATCTGAGGAGCAGTACTTC. Amino acid sequence: CASSGLQSEEQYF.

The CDR3, as DNA: TGTGCCAGTAGTATGCCCAGGGGATCAACTAATGAAAAACTGTTTTTT. Protein product: CASSMPRGSTNEKLFF. The chain joins TRBV19 to TRBJ1-4; possibly TRBD1 for D (6 bases). The germline V and J ends were trimmed by 3 bases and 0 bases, with 11 bases remaining between them. The V gene's germline CDR1 is LNHDA and CDR2 SQIVND (reference sequence). The CDR3 runs 16 residues.